The 12 T cell receptor beta chains below come from one sample, sequenced in a study of post-analysis software for immune sequencing data. Findings and limits, study-wide: Controls had lower frequencies than patients of 4 or 5 TRBV segments, which included TRBV5-6, TRBV5-1 and TRBV20-1.

These receptors' targets are unknown. Unique molecular identifiers were present in the TCR beta cDNA libraries. TCRdb passed the PCR reads through MiXCR, listing each CDR3 protein once. The table records a few hundred thousand distinct CDR3 sequences, 34% of them present only once. Sample: blood. Receptor source: a girl younger than 18 with multiple sclerosis.

Ten or more counts support this clonotype. The rearrangement uses TRBV12-3 or TRBV12-4 and TRBJ2-1; TRBD1 is a possible D gene (5 bases). Trimming removed 2 bases at V and 12 bases at J, with 8 bases between. The CDR3 consists of 11 residues. The CDR3 DNA sequence: TGTGCCAGCAGTTTATTAGGGGTGCAGTTCTTC. This sequence encodes CASSLLGVQFF.

The sample holds a few counts of this clonotype. V gene TRBV5-1 combines with J gene TRBJ2-5; D perhaps matches TRBD1 (6 bases). V shed 4 bases and J shed 1 base, with 17 bases lying between them. Germline CDR1 reads SGHRS; CDR2 reads YFSETQ. The CDR3 contains 16 residues. CDR3 in amino acids: CASSLPGQPFQETQYF. Here the CDR3 DNA reads TGCGCCAGCAGCCTACCAGGACAGCCCTTCCAAGAGACCCAGTACTTC.

The rearrangement uses TRBV9 and TRBJ2-1, with D maybe TRBD2 (5 bases). V was clipped by 4 bases and J by 7 bases, with 12 bases between them. The CDR3 sequence is 13 residues long. Germline CDR1 and CDR2: SGDLS and YYNGEE. CDR3 sequence (DNA): TGTGCCAGCAGCTTAGCTAGCTGGAATGAGCAGTTCTTC. It specifies CASSLASWNEQFF.

Regarding this clonotype: Relative to the germline gene, one junction end is altered; a read error may explain this. The CDR3, as DNA: TGCAGTGCTAGGGCTAGCGGGTTTCTTGAGGATATGCAGTATTTT. This translates into CSARASGFLEDMQYF. This rearrangement joins TRBV20-1 to TRBJ2-3, with 8 positions matching TRBD2. The CDR3 runs to 15 residues. Germline V lookup: CDR1 DFQATT, CDR2 SNEGSKA (reference sequence).

The J gene is TRBJ2-5, the V gene TRBV6-6; TRBD2 agrees at 15 bases. Germline V CDR1 and CDR2: MNHNY, SVGAGI (reference sequence). Trimming removed 2 bases from V and 5 bases from J; junction bases left unmatched: 3. This CDR3 is built from 16 residues. The DNA of the CDR3 is TGTGCCAGCAGTTACCGGACTAGCGGGGGGGCCGAGACCCAGTACTTC. It yields the protein CASSYRTSGGAETQYF.

V usage is TRBV10-3 and J usage is TRBJ1-1; unclear D gene. The CDR3 is 14 residues long. Germline V lookup: CDR1 ENHRY, CDR2 SYGVKD. Trimming removed 0 bases from V and 9 bases from J, with 14 bases in between. The chain's CDR3 is CAISESVPNLKAFF. The CDR3 nucleotides read TGTGCCATCAGTGAGTCCGTTCCAAATCTGAAAGCTTTCTTT.

J is TRBJ2-5 and V is TRBV6-6; maybe TRBD2 (5 bases). Germline values: CDR1 MNHNY, CDR2 SVGAGI (reference sequence). V was shortened by 0 bases and J by 4 bases, with 9 bases between the two germline ends. This CDR3 has 14 residues. The CDR3 loop is CASSYSRSGETQYF. As DNA, the CDR3 is TGTGCCAGCAGTTACTCCCGGAGCGGAGAGACCCAGTACTTC.

CDR3 loop: CSARDSGRGREAFF. The CDR3 DNA sequence: TGCAGTGCTAGAGATAGTGGGCGAGGGCGGGAAGCTTTCTTT. The gene calls are TRBV20-1 and TRBJ1-1; D uncertain. This CDR3 is 14 amino acids long. V dropped 0 bases and J dropped 8 bases, with 16 bases sitting between them. The germline V gene has CDR1 DFQATT and CDR2 SNEGSKA (reference sequence).

V is TRBV20-1 and J is TRBJ1-5; maybe TRBD1 (5 bases). The CDR3 covers 14 residues. The V and J ends lost 2 bases and 2 bases respectively, with 10 bases between them. Germline CDR1 and CDR2: DFQATT and SNEGSKA (reference sequence). CDR3 in amino acids: CSARRQGGNQPQHF. The CDR3 DNA sequence: TGCAGTGCTAGACGGCAGGGCGGCAATCAGCCCCAGCATTTT.

This clonotype occurred a few times. The CDR3 spells CASSIRTGEVEEQYF. Here the CDR3 DNA reads TGCGCCAGCAGCATTCGGACAGGGGAGGTAGAAGAGCAGTACTTC. V is TRBV5-1 and J is TRBJ2-5; 9 bases map to TRBD1. Trimming at V came to 4 bases and at J to 11 bases, leaving 15 bases not matched to a gene. This CDR3 region has 15 residues. Germline-derived CDR1 and CDR2 are SGHRS and YFSETQ.

This clonotype was seen at least ten times. The rearrangement joins TRBV6-6 to TRBJ2-4; weak D call: TRBD1 (5 bases). The V gene's germline CDR1 is MNHNY and CDR2 SVGAGI (reference sequence). V gave up 5 bases and J gave up 3 bases, with 14 bases separating them. The CDR3 sequence is 15 residues long. DNA for the CDR3: TGTGCCAGCAGTCCTACCCTTGACAGCAAAAACATTCAGTACTTC. It is translated as CASSPTLDSKNIQYF.

This clonotype has just a few counts. The gene calls are TRBV20-1 and TRBJ2-5; 8 bases line up with TRBD2. This CDR3 has 13 amino acids. J was trimmed by 4 bases and V by 6 bases; bases with no gene match: 7. The germline gives CDR1 DFQATT, CDR2 SNEGSKA (reference sequence). The CDR3 protein is CSAAGTRGETQYF. In DNA, the CDR3 is TGCAGTGCAGCCGGGACTAGAGGAGAGACCCAGTACTTC.